What follows describes a single T cell receptor beta chain. The sample is drawn from a study of CD8 T cells in Susac syndrome. V dropped 4 bases and J dropped 3; count of bases not matched to a gene: 8. The CDR3 is made up of 15 amino acids. Germline V gene sequence: CDR1 MNHNS, CDR2 SASEGT. The RNA input was about 0.5 to 1 ug, and it was reverse transcribed with random hexamers. A multiplex approach, immunoSEQ multiplex PCR, amplified TCR beta CDR3 across 54 Vbeta and 13 Jbeta. TCRdb ran MiXCR on the immunoSEQ multiplex PCR reads and lists one entry per CDR3 protein. The table records about 140,000 distinct CDR3 sequences, about 95% of them present only once.

The sequence was collected from a human donor with multiple sclerosis. The rearrangement links TRBV6-1 to TRBJ2-7; 8 nucleotides align to TRBD2. The sample was CD4+ T cells from PBMCs. In DNA, the CDR3 is TGTGCCAGCAGTGGCCTTAGCGGGGCCCGCTACGAGCAGTACTTC. This gives the protein CASSGLSGARYEQYF.